This TCR beta chain was captured by sequencing in a study of tissue T cells after allogeneic stem cell transplantation. Germline CDR1 and CDR2: SGHRS and YFSETQ. The CDR3 runs 13 residues. Between the trimmed V and J ends, which lost 1 base and 7 bases, there was a span of 11 bases. Here immunoSEQ multiplex PCR was the method, and the copy in TCRdb shows in-frame clones only, minus some. Among some 11,000 clones listed, 70% to 80% were seen once. The source of this sequence is a woman between 18 and 55 years old with breast cancer. The specimen comprised tissue from the right colon, sampled at autopsy. V is TRBV5-1 and J is TRBJ1-1; D unresolved. CDR3 protein: CASSLNPNNEAFF. As DNA, the CDR3 is TGCGCCAGCAGCTTGAACCCAAATAATGAAGCTTTCTTT. The complete variable domain, with remaining parts taken from reference TRBV5-1 and TRBJ1-1, reads KAGVTQTPRYLIKTRGQQVTLSCSPISGHRSVSWYQQTPGQGLQFLFEYFSETQRNKGNFPGRFSGRQFSNSRSEMNVSTLELGDSALYLCASSLNPNNEAFFGQGTRLTVV.